The following is a T cell receptor beta chain sequence with its context. Its cognate antigen has yet to be identified. Base qualities are missing; no much larger clone stands one base away. The sample comes from a study of T cells in Graves' hyperthyroidism and ophthalmopathy (dated by TCRdb to about 2019). In terms of the full investigation: Peripheral blood was collected at initial diagnosis, before any treatment. TCR V-J signatures able to tell the groups apart were searched for in a discovery cohort of about a hundred patients, of whom over 40 had Graves' ophthalmopathy and roughly 59 had stable Graves' hyperthyroidism. An independent validation cohort of around 19 hyperthyroidism patients and 17 patients who later progressed to ophthalmopathy tested prospective prediction of ophthalmopathy. The 80 to 100 discovery patients were randomly divided into training and test sets at a 7:3 ratio. The study also compared thyroid tissue and blood T-cell repertoires from more than five Graves' hyperthyroidism patients. Following sampling, methimazole starting at 30 mg daily was given to hyperthyroidism patients, and high-dose intravenous methylprednisolone was given to ophthalmopathy patients. The paper describes TCR Vbeta CDR3 sequencing of around 140 peripheral blood samples, made up of some 42 ophthalmopathy patients, around 78 hyperthyroidism patients and 17 progressor patients.

The TCR beta CDR3 regions were amplified from the RNA transcripts. A first-round RT-PCR of the TCR CDR3 used the HTBI primer set with the Qiagen OneStep RT-PCR kit. The libraries were constructed in a second round of multiplex PCR and then size-selected and purified. Paired-end sequencing of the libraries was performed with 100 bp reads on an Illumina HiSeq2000. The original pipeline was this. SOAPnuke was used to process the raw data, with reads discarded if the reads contained adapters or uncalled bases, had a mean Phred below 15, or lacked an exact constant-primer or identifier match. COPE v1.2.5 was used to merge high-quality paired reads, and clonotypes were defined as unique nucleotide sequences. Clonotypes were aligned to IMGT TRBV, TRBD and TRBJ reference segments using MiTCR v1.1. The analysis was restricted to V-J combinations with a frequency above 0.0001, which together covered 98% to 99.2% of the repertoires. A TCS score was defined as the ratio between F50 (clonal expansion) and ExV (chaos), using BLOSUM62-based TCRdist between CDR3 peptides within each V-J. Welch's t-statistics and random forest reduced fewer than 600 V-J features to 10 to 15, which were used in a naive Bayes classifier (R e1071). TCRdb reprocessed the public reads (quality trimming at Q25 with fastp, clone calling with MiXCR) and kept in-frame beta chains. Rows are unified per CDR3 protein, each entry keeping the most common DNA and genes. The V and J calls were determined by TCRdb, not by the authors. The sample profile shows some 270,000 distinct CDR3 sequences; about 14% of them were found once. Together, the top ten hold roughly 8% of the sample.

What the authors observed across the whole study: In cross-validation, a model built on a 13 V-J signature told ophthalmopathy apart from stable hyperthyroidism with approximately 90% sensitivity and approximately 84% specificity, and in testing the same model reached 80%/75%. Most expanded thyroid clonotypes (frequency above 0.001) were also detected in blood, suggesting blood repertoires may reflect thyroid immune responses. In validation, progression to ophthalmopathy was predicted by the model with around 71% sensitivity and just over 72% specificity, a median of around 6.5 months before onset. No statistical method was used to fix the sample size in advance, and group allocation was not hidden from the investigators.

The hyperthyroidism patients were between 18 and 65 years old and newly diagnosed, with a disease duration of less than 2 months. Exclusion was applied to patients with uncontrolled infections, other autoimmune diseases, pregnancy or lactation. Diagnoses were established on the basis of clinical symptoms, serum thyroxine and TRAb, thyroid ultrasound, and orbital computed tomography. Blood from progressor patients was collected at the time of first diagnosis with hyperthyroidism, before any ophthalmopathy symptoms had appeared. PBMCs were separated from roughly 10 ml of fresh peripheral blood using Ficoll-Paque density gradient centrifugation. Patients classed as progressors first received a Graves' hyperthyroidism diagnosis and then went on to develop ophthalmopathy during follow-up. Total RNA was extracted using Trizol reagent, and RNA quality was assessed on an Agilent 2100 Bioanalyzer. The CDR3 runs 16 amino acids, cysteine and phenylalanine included. Kept here is only the CDR3 DNA, which spans 48 bases and is read in frame from base 1. For this chain, trimming is 1 base at the V end and 3 bases at the J end, and the number of junction bases without a gene match is 7. CDR1 and CDR2 are read off the germline V gene as MGHRA and YSYEKL.

The chain employs TRBV4-1 and TRBJ1-1; 8 of the junction bases match TRBD1. Sequenced input: blood. The receptor was derived from a woman in her 30s with Graves' hyperthyroidism that later progressed to Graves' ophthalmopathy. Here is the DNA: TGCGCCAGCAGCCAAGTCCAACTACAGGGGGACACTGAAGCTTTCTTT. Translated, this gives CASSQVQLQGDTEAFF.